Presented here are 25 T cell receptor beta chains from one specimen sequenced in a study of OX40 agonist ivuxolimab in advanced cancers. Generated by immunoSEQ multiplex PCR, the TCRdb table keeps only in-frame clones and is missing some. Among about 58,000 clones listed, about 85% were seen once. The material was CD4+ or CD8+ T cells sorted from blood, obtained in a trial of the OX40 agonist ivuxolimab. The receptor set was obtained from an adult with an advanced solid tumor such as melanoma, head and neck, liver or kidney cancer.

The rearrangement joins TRBV18 to TRBJ1-6; D is unresolved. CDR1 and CDR2 from the germline V gene are KGHSH and LQKENI. There are 15 residues in the CDR3. V lost 4 bases, J lost 2 bases, and 9 bases lay in between. CDR3 coding DNA: TGTGCCAGCTCACGAGGTACCACCTATAATTCACCCCTCCACTTT. Its translation is CASSRGTTYNSPLHF.

V usage is TRBV7-9 and J usage is TRBJ2-1; D is perhaps TRBD2 (6 bases). V lost 7 bases and J lost 2, with 15 bases in between. The CDR3 is made up of 15 amino acids. The germline V gene encodes CDR1 SEHNR and CDR2 FQNEAQ (reference sequence). The CDR3 nucleotides are TGTGCCAGCACTCCCCGGGACTCAACCTACAATGAGCAGTTCTTC. Protein product: CASTPRDSTYNEQFF.

This chain uses TRBV5-1 with TRBJ2-3, with TRBD2 as a possible D gene (6 bases). The CDR3 sequence is 14 residues long. Germline lookup yields CDR1 SGHRS and CDR2 YFSETQ. Trimming stripped 0 bases from V and 3 bases from J, with 8 bases between. For the CDR3, the DNA is TGCGCCAGCAGCTTGGGACTAGTTACAGATACGCAGTATTTT. This codes for CASSLGLVTDTQYF.

The genes are TRBV7-2 and TRBJ1-3; D gene uncertain. Germline CDR1 reads SGHTA; CDR2 reads FQGNSA. This CDR3 has 14 residues. V was cut by 3 bases and J by 7 bases, with 13 bases left in between. The CDR3 spells CASSFGLDGNTIYF. CDR3 DNA sequence: TGTGCCAGCAGCTTTGGACTGGATGGGAACACCATATATTTT.

V gene TRBV18 combines with J gene TRBJ2-7; no reliable D call. V lost 1 base to trimming and J lost 2 bases, with 15 bases between them. Germline-derived CDR1 and CDR2 are KGHSH and LQKENI. The CDR3 is 16 amino acids. Here the CDR3 reads CASSPRSVIDTYEQYF. The CDR3 bases are TGTGCCAGCTCACCACGTAGTGTAATCGATACCTACGAGCAGTACTTC.

The chain carries TRBV7-7 and TRBJ2-2, with D unclear. V gave up 1 base and J gave up 7 bases, with 13 bases separating them. This CDR3 is 15 amino acids long. Germline loops: CDR1 SSHAT, CDR2 FNYEAQ (reference sequence). The CDR3 here is CASSLVGPQHGELFF. CDR3 in DNA: TGTGCCAGCAGCTTAGTAGGACCACAGCACGGGGAGCTGTTTTTT.

The rearrangement uses TRBV7-9 and TRBJ1-2; D remains unclear. Germline-derived CDR1 and CDR2 are SEHNR and FQNEAQ (reference sequence). The CDR3 spans 14 residues. Trimming stripped 2 bases from V and 4 bases from J, with 11 bases between. The CDR3 reads CASSLSQASYGYTF. As DNA, the CDR3 is TGTGCCAGCAGCTTAAGCCAGGCCTCCTATGGCTACACCTTC.

The J gene is TRBJ1-2, the V gene TRBV29-1; weak D call: TRBD1 (6 bases). V shed 3 bases and J shed 3 bases, with 14 bases lying between them. Germline CDR1 SQVTM, CDR2 ANQGSEA. The CDR3 covers 14 residues. The CDR3 nucleotides read TGCAGCGTTGAGCGCGTAGGGGGATACTATGGCTACACCTTC. Its translation is CSVERVGGYYGYTF.

The V and J genes are TRBV2 and TRBJ2-3, with 7 bases fitting TRBD2. The CDR3 spans 18 residues. V was clipped by 4 bases and J by 2 bases; unmatched bases: 15. In germline, CDR1 is SNHLY, CDR2 FYNNEI. DNA of the CDR3: TGTGCCAGCAGTGCCCCGATGGCTTCGGGGGGAGACACAGATACGCAGTATTTT. It yields the protein CASSAPMASGGDTDTQYF.

This chain joins TRBV5-1 and TRBJ1-6, with D possibly being TRBD1 (6 bases). The CDR3 has 15 residues. V was clipped by 1 base and J by 6 bases, with 11 bases between them. The germline V gene has CDR1 SGHRS and CDR2 YFSETQ. The CDR3: CASSLQTGLNSPLHF. The CDR3 DNA follows: TGCGCCAGCAGCTTGCAGACAGGACTTAATTCACCCCTCCACTTT.

J is TRBJ2-1 and V is TRBV18; perhaps TRBD2 as D (7 bases). Per the germline V gene, CDR1 is KGHSH and CDR2 is LQKENI. V lost 1 base to trimming and J lost 2 bases, with 18 bases between them. The CDR3 has 18 amino acids. The CDR3 nucleotides are TGTGCCAGCTCACCACAAAGTGGGGGGGCCACTGCCTACAATGAGCAGTTCTTC. This encodes CASSPQSGGATAYNEQFF.

This clone is a singleton in its sample. The chain carries TRBV6-5 and TRBJ2-7, with D perhaps matching TRBD1 (6 bases). This CDR3 is built from 14 residues. Germline V lookup: CDR1 MNHEY, CDR2 SVGAGI. Between the trimmed V and J ends, which lost 6 bases and 0 bases, there was a span of 12 bases. CDR3 region: CASRVDRPSYEQYF. DNA of the CDR3: TGTGCCAGCAGGGTCGACAGGCCCTCCTACGAGCAGTACTTC.

V and J are TRBV9 and TRBJ2-7, with D possibly matching TRBD1 (6 bases). Trimming stripped 3 bases from V and 1 base from J, with 20 bases between. Germline values: CDR1 SGDLS, CDR2 YYNGEE. The CDR3 is 17 amino acids. In DNA, the CDR3 is TGTGCCAGCAGCGAGGGCGAGACAGGCAGTAGATCCTACGAGCAGTACTTC. It encodes CASSEGETGSRSYEQYF.

The chain uses TRBV5-1 and TRBJ2-1; the D gene is possibly TRBD1 (6 bases). From germline, CDR1 is SGHRS and CDR2 YFSETQ. The CDR3 totals 14 residues. Trimming pared 7 bases from V and 0 bases from J, leaving 11 bases between. This CDR3 reads CASSRGSSYNEQFF. For the CDR3, the DNA is TGCGCCAGCTCTAGGGGGAGCTCCTACAATGAGCAGTTCTTC.

The V gene is TRBV6-6, the J gene TRBJ2-1; D uncertain. This CDR3 comprises 14 residues. V lost 1 base and J lost 3, with 7 bases in between. Germline V CDR1 and CDR2: MNHNY, SVGAGI (reference sequence). For the CDR3, the DNA is TGTGCCAGCAGTTACTATCGGAACTACAATGAGCAGTTCTTC. This sequence encodes CASSYYRNYNEQFF.

The rearrangement uses TRBV5-5 and TRBJ1-2; tentative D call: TRBD1 (5 bases). Trimming removed 0 bases at V and 7 bases at J, with 13 bases between. This CDR3 region has 14 residues. Germline V gene sequence: CDR1 SGHKS, CDR2 YYEKEE (reference sequence). The CDR3 spells CASSLDFWGGGYTF. The CDR3, as DNA: TGTGCCAGCAGCTTGGATTTTTGGGGGGGTGGCTACACCTTC.

This chain uses TRBV5-1 with TRBJ2-1; 11 positions match TRBD2. From germline, CDR1 is SGHRS and CDR2 YFSETQ. V lost 0 bases and J lost 4; bases outside the gene matches: 6. The CDR3 covers 17 residues. CDR3: CASSLATGTSGYNEQFF. CDR3 DNA sequence: TGCGCCAGCAGCTTGGCCACGGGGACTAGCGGATACAATGAGCAGTTCTTC.

This clone occurred once. J is TRBJ2-5 and V is TRBV4-2, with 9 bases aligning to TRBD2. The better agreement between TRBJ2-7 and the DNA end casts doubt on the J call. This CDR3 has 16 amino acids. CDR1 is LGHNA, CDR2 YNFKEQ, per germline. DNA for the CDR3: TGTGCCAGCAGCCAAGGGGGCGGGGGGGAACCCTACGAGCAGTACTTC. Its translation: CASSQGGGGEPYEQYF.

This chain uses TRBV5-1 with TRBJ2-7, with 13 bases aligning to TRBD2. The germline CDR1 and CDR2 sequences are SGHRS and YFSETQ. J was trimmed by 8 bases and V by 1 base; bases with no gene match: 6. This CDR3 contains 15 residues. This CDR3 is CASSLSGTSGDKQYF. DNA of the CDR3: TGCGCCAGCAGCTTGTCCGGGACTAGCGGGGATAAGCAGTACTTC.

The chain joins TRBV5-6 to TRBJ2-5; the D gene could be TRBD1 or TRBD2 (5 bases each). CDR1 is SGHDT and CDR2 is YYEEEE in the germline V gene. V was clipped by 4 bases and J by 2 bases, with 21 bases between them. The CDR3 has 17 residues. The CDR3 is CASSPGRRRGPQETQYF. The CDR3 nucleotides are TGTGCCAGCAGCCCGGGACGGAGGAGAGGACCACAAGAGACCCAGTACTTC.

In its sample, this clone was seen once. This chain joins TRBV7-2 and TRBJ2-2; D ambiguous. V lost 1 base, J lost 7 bases, and 16 bases lay in between. Germline CDR1 is SGHTA and CDR2 is FQGNSA. The CDR3 contains 16 residues. The CDR3 spells CASSLVSSQAGGELFF. CDR3 DNA: TGTGCCAGCAGCTTAGTGAGCTCCCAAGCTGGCGGGGAGCTGTTTTTT.

The chain is built from TRBV6-1 and TRBJ1-2; D not resolved. Germline CDR1 is MNHNS and CDR2 is SASEGT. V was clipped by 6 bases and J by 3 bases, with 8 bases between them. CDR3 length: 12 amino acids. The chain's CDR3 is CASSWGYYGYTF. The CDR3 coding sequence is TGTGCCAGCAGCTGGGGTTACTATGGCTACACCTTC.

V and J are TRBV5-3 and TRBJ1-5; TRBD1 matches 12 bases. TRBV5-3 is known as an ORF, though its function is uncertain. The trim removed 0 bases at V and 6 bases at J, leaving 7 bases unmatched. The CDR3 is 17 amino acids. CDR3 protein: CARSLVRGQGALQPQHF. In DNA, the CDR3 is TGTGCCAGAAGCTTGGTTAGGGGACAGGGGGCTCTTCAGCCCCAGCATTTT.

The V gene is TRBV7-9, the J gene TRBJ1-1; D perhaps matches TRBD1 (6 bases). CDR1 SEHNR and CDR2 FQNEAQ come from the germline V gene (reference sequence). The length of the CDR3 is 15 residues. Trimming took 1 base from V and 5 from J, leaving 14 bases between them. In DNA form, the CDR3 reads TGTGCCAGCAGCTTAGAAGCAGGGGTGGGTACTGAAGCTTTCTTT. Translation: CASSLEAGVGTEAFF.

This chain's CDR3 is CASSPGEGGRTEKLFF. CDR3 nucleotide sequence: TGTGCCAGCTCACCCGGCGAGGGGGGTAGAACTGAAAAACTGTTTTTT. This sequence joins TRBV18 and TRBJ1-4, with D possibly being TRBD1 (6 bases). Germline CDR1 KGHSH, CDR2 LQKENI. Trimming removed 3 bases at V and 7 bases at J, with 18 bases between. The CDR3 is 16 amino acids.